Sequencing of this T cell receptor beta chain was carried out in a study of T-cell reconstitution after alpha-beta-depleted transplantation in children. Unique molecular identifiers were incorporated when the TCRbeta library was constructed. TCRdb passed the PCR reads through MiXCR, listing each CDR3 protein once. The sample includes about 500,000 distinct CDR3 sequences, around 10% of them seen just once. The CDR3 has 13 residues. Per the germline V gene, CDR1 is SGHTA and CDR2 is FQGNSA. V was pared by 5 bases and J by 0 bases, with 8 bases between. This sequence was found in a female patient between 2 and 15 years old who had a stem cell transplant for aplastic anemia, so the T cells may come from the graft donor. The V and J genes are TRBV7-2 and TRBJ2-7; weak D call: TRBD2 (5 bases). This specimen consisted of PBMCs, mostly from graft donor cells, obtained 180 days after TCRalphabeta/CD19-depleted stem cell transplant. The CDR3: CASSRAVSYEQYF. DNA for the CDR3: TGTGCCAGCAGCAGAGCGGTCTCCTACGAGCAGTACTTC.